These 21 T cell receptor beta chains came from one sample sequenced in a study of blood T cell repertoires in COVID-19. Measured with immunoSEQ multiplex PCR; TCRdb has only the in-frame clones, and not every one. Of about 98,000 clones listed, more than 60% are singletons. Sequences were obtained from peripheral blood. The receptors were gathered from a man between 65 and 79 years old with acute or convalescent COVID-19.

This chain connects TRBV4-1 to TRBJ2-1, with D hard to call. The length of the CDR3 is 15 residues. V gave up 0 bases and J gave up 0 bases, with 6 bases separating them. The germline CDR1 and CDR2 sequences are MGHRA and YSYEKL. CDR3 DNA: TGCGCCAGCAGCCAAGAACAGAGCTCCTACAATGAGCAGTTCTTC. Translated: CASSQEQSSYNEQFF.

The chain joins TRBV5-1 to TRBJ2-5, with a weak D call TRBD2 (6 bases). This CDR3 is built from 14 residues. V was trimmed by 4 bases and J by 1 base, leaving 11 bases between them. The germline gives CDR1 SGHRS, CDR2 YFSETQ. For the CDR3, the DNA is TGCGCCAGCAGCAATAGCGGAGCCCAAGAGACCCAGTACTTC. Translation: CASSNSGAQETQYF.

The chain is built from TRBV14 and TRBJ2-1; D unclear. CDR3 length: 15 amino acids. Trimming shortened V by 4 bases and J by 4 bases, and 14 bases separated the two germline ends. Germline CDR1 SGHDN, CDR2 FVKESK. The CDR3 loop reads CASSLQSPPYNEQFF. The CDR3 DNA reads as TGTGCCAGCAGCCTTCAGTCCCCCCCTTACAATGAGCAGTTCTTC. Variable domain in full (rest from reference TRBV14 and TRBJ2-1): EAGVTQFPSHSVIEKGQTVTLRCDPISGHDNLYWYRRVMGKEIKFLLHFVKESKQDESGMPNNRFLAERTGGTYSTLKVQPAELEDSGVYFCASSLQSPPYNEQFFGPGTRLTVL.

The chain carries TRBV27 and TRBJ1-6; no clear D. The CDR3 covers 14 residues. V was trimmed by 3 bases and J by 6 bases, leaving 9 bases between them. From germline, CDR1 is MNHEY and CDR2 SMNVEV (reference sequence). Here the CDR3 reads CASSFRGPNSPLHF. The CDR3 bases are TGTGCCAGCAGTTTTCGGGGTCCTAATTCACCCCTCCACTTT.

The V gene is TRBV7-2, the J gene TRBJ2-5; a weak D match, TRBD2 (5 bases). The CDR3 consists of 12 residues. Trimming removed 3 bases from V and 5 bases from J, with 7 bases in between. Germline V gene lookup returns CDR1 SGHTA and CDR2 FQGNSA. The CDR3 loop reads CASSFGGETQYF. Here the CDR3 DNA reads TGTGCCAGCAGCTTCGGAGGCGAGACCCAGTACTTC.

V is TRBV6-2 or TRBV6-3 and J is TRBJ1-2; a possible D gene is TRBD1 (6 bases). The CDR3 extends over 17 amino acids. Germline CDR1 reads MNHEY; CDR2 reads SVGEGT. V lost 5 bases and J lost 4, with 23 bases in between. CDR3 sequence: CASSPPRSGGGVYGYTF. CDR3 DNA: TGTGCCAGCAGTCCCCCCCGATCCGGGGGGGGCGTCTATGGCTACACCTTC.

The chain couples TRBV7-8 to TRBJ2-7; D remains ambiguous. V dropped 5 bases and J dropped 0 bases, with 14 bases sitting between them. Germline loops: CDR1 SGHVS, CDR2 FQNEAQ. The CDR3 sequence is 15 residues long. CDR3 residues: CASSPWLSVSYEQYF. CDR3 coding DNA: TGTGCCAGCAGCCCCTGGTTGTCGGTCTCCTACGAGCAGTACTTC.

In the case of this clone: A junction end diverges from the germline sequence, so it may reflect a read error. The rearrangement links TRBV7-2 to TRBJ2-3, with a tentative D call TRBD1 (5 bases). The CDR3 loop spans 12 amino acids. Germline V gene data show CDR1 as SGHTA and CDR2 as FQGNSA. CDR3: CASSSWPTLGHF. For the CDR3, the DNA is TGTGCCAGCAGTTCCTGGCCAACTCTGGGGCATTTT.

This clone was recorded a few times. This chain connects TRBV3-1 (or the pseudogene TRBV3-2) to TRBJ2-7; 8 nucleotides align to TRBD1. V dropped 0 bases and J dropped 1; count of bases not matched to a gene: 8. In germline, CDR1 is LGHDT, CDR2 YNNKEL (reference sequence). There are 17 residues in the CDR3. CDR3 coding DNA: TGTGCCAGCAGCCAAGATAGATACGGACAGGGATCCTACGAGCAGTACTTC. This codes for CASSQDRYGQGSYEQYF.

V gene TRBV28 combines with J gene TRBJ2-7; 7 nucleotides match TRBD1. After removal of 7 bases from V and 2 bases from J, the junction contained 8 bases not matched to a gene. CDR3 size: 14 residues. Germline V gene data show CDR1 as MDHEN and CDR2 as SYDVKM. The CDR3 protein is CASTWTGPTYEQYF. For the CDR3, the DNA is TGTGCCAGCACCTGGACAGGACCTACCTACGAGCAGTACTTC.

The J gene is TRBJ2-2, the V gene TRBV29-1; 10 bases fit TRBD2. The CDR3 covers 16 residues. CDR1 SQVTM and CDR2 ANQGSEA come from the germline V gene. V shed 0 bases, J shed 6 bases, and the junction held 7 bases outside the gene matches. The CDR3 reads CSVEDRASGSAGELFF. The CDR3 DNA reads TGCAGCGTTGAAGATCGGGCTAGCGGGAGCGCCGGGGAGCTGTTTTTT.

V is TRBV3-1 (or the pseudogene TRBV3-2) and J is TRBJ2-1; 7 nucleotides match TRBD2. This CDR3 is 15 amino acids long. Germline CDR1 is LGHDT and CDR2 is YNNKEL (reference sequence). V was clipped by 2 bases and J by 7 bases; unmatched bases: 8. CDR3 nucleotide sequence: TGTGCCAGCAGCCAACGATTGGCGGGAGATAATGAGCAGTTCTTC. Its translation is CASSQRLAGDNEQFF.

CDR3 bases: TGTGCCAGCCGCCCGGGACTGAGCACAGATACGCAGTATTTT. Translating gives CASRPGLSTDTQYF. The J gene is TRBJ2-3, the V gene TRBV25-1; tentatively, D is TRBD2 (6 bases). The ends were cut back, 8 bases at V and 0 bases at J, with 12 bases in the middle. Germline assignment: CDR1 MGHDK and CDR2 SYGVNS. The CDR3 loop spans 14 amino acids. The whole variable domain, filled in from reference TRBV25-1 and TRBJ2-3, reads EADIYQTPRYLVIGTGKKITLECSQTMGHDKMYWYQQDPGMELHLIHYSYGVNSTEKGDLSSESTVSRIRTEHFPLTLESARPSHTSQYLCASRPGLSTDTQYFGPGTRLTVL.

The J gene is TRBJ2-7, the V gene TRBV7-8, with 7 bases fitting TRBD2. CDR3 length equals 18 residues. With V trimmed by 1 base and J by 2 bases, 14 bases remained unmatched. Germline lookup yields CDR1 SGHVS and CDR2 FQNEAQ. CDR3 amino acids: CASSLGVWPTSPAYEQYF. As DNA, the CDR3 is TGTGCCAGCAGCTTAGGGGTTTGGCCGACTAGCCCCGCCTACGAGCAGTACTTC.

V gene TRBV7-9 combines with J gene TRBJ2-3; D gene uncertain. The ends were cut back, 1 base at V and 4 bases at J, with 6 bases in the middle. The CDR3 contains 13 residues. Germline lookup yields CDR1 SEHNR and CDR2 FQNEAQ (reference sequence). Here the CDR3 DNA reads TGTGCCAGCAGCTTAGGTCTCGCAGATACGCAGTATTTT. It encodes CASSLGLADTQYF.

J is TRBJ2-7 and V is TRBV28, with TRBD1 matching 9 bases. The V gene end was trimmed by 10 bases and the J gene end by 3 bases; junction bases not matched to a gene: 13. This CDR3 has 15 residues. CDR1 and CDR2 (germline): MDHEN, SYDVKM. The CDR3 bases are TGTGCCACCCTCACCCCGGGACAGGGCCACTACGAGCAGTACTTC. Translated, it gives CATLTPGQGHYEQYF. Drawing the rest from reference TRBV28 and TRBJ2-7, the complete variable domain is DVKVTQSSRYLVKRTGEKVFLECVQDMDHENMFWYRQDPGLGLRLIYFSYDVKMKEKGDIPEGYSVSREKKERFSLILESASTNQTSMYLCATLTPGQGHYEQYFGPGTRLTVT.

V and J are TRBV30 and TRBJ1-1; 9 nucleotides line up with TRBD1. The junction had 6 bases not matched to a gene; V was cut back by 8 bases and J by 5 bases. This CDR3 comprises 12 residues. Germline CDR1 and CDR2: GTSNPN and SVGIG (reference sequence). The CDR3 protein is CAAYRGRTEAFF. The CDR3 DNA is TGTGCCGCTTACAGGGGGCGAACTGAAGCTTTCTTT.

The chain recombines TRBV15 with TRBJ2-1; D unclear. The V gene lost 6 bases and the J gene lost 0 bases, with 9 bases spanning the gap. Looked up from germline, CDR1 is LNHNV and CDR2 is YYDKDF (reference sequence). CDR3 length: 14 amino acids. CDR3 sequence (DNA): TGTGCCACCAGGGAGAGCAACTCCTACAATGAGCAGTTCTTC. Amino acids: CATRESNSYNEQFF.

This chain connects TRBV2 to TRBJ2-5; 7 positions agree with TRBD2. CDR3 length: 15 amino acids. Trimming took 7 bases from V and 4 from J; bases not matched to a gene: 12. Looked up from germline, CDR1 is SNHLY and CDR2 is FYNNEI. For the CDR3, the DNA is TGTGCCAGCACCAGAGCGGGGCGATCTATAGAGACCCAGTACTTC. Translated, it gives CASTRAGRSIETQYF.

CDR3 sequence (DNA): TGTGCCAGCAGTTCGAGCTACAGGAGCTCTGGAAACACCATATATTTT. This codes for CASSSSYRSSGNTIYF. V usage is TRBV6-6 and J usage is TRBJ1-3; D perhaps matches TRBD1 (5 bases). The V gene lost 4 bases and the J gene lost 0 bases, with 13 bases spanning the gap. Germline loops: CDR1 MNHNY, CDR2 SVGAGI (reference sequence). This CDR3 region has 16 residues.

The rearrangement uses TRBV2 and TRBJ1-5, with 10 bases matching TRBD1. Germline CDR1 reads SNHLY; CDR2 reads FYNNEI. This CDR3 spans 14 amino acids. V dropped 6 bases and J dropped 4; count of bases not matched to a gene: 3. The CDR3 sequence: CASRGTGANQPQHF. In nucleotides, the CDR3 is TGTGCCAGCAGGGGGACAGGGGCAAATCAGCCCCAGCATTTT.